A single sample is the source of the 23 T cell receptor beta chains below, sequenced in a study of T-cell memory formation after mild COVID-19. TCRdb processed the 5' RACE reads anew with MiXCR; each CDR3 protein has one entry. This table holds 250,000 to 300,000 distinct CDR3 sequences, 15% to 20% found once. Sample: PBMCs or a T cell subset sorted from them (not recorded which). All receptors derive from a young man who had mild COVID-19 (a few samples of this study predate the infection). Cell type and time point are not known.

The genes are TRBV18 and TRBJ2-7, with D uncertain. The V end lost 0 bases, the J end lost 2 bases, and 5 bases lay between the germline ends. This CDR3 is 13 amino acids long. Germline loops: CDR1 KGHSH, CDR2 LQKENI. The CDR3 bases are TGTGCCAGCTCACCACCTGTCCCCTACGAGCAGTACTTC. Protein product: CASSPPVPYEQYF. Together with reference TRBV18 and TRBJ2-7, the CDR3 gives the full variable domain: NAGVMQNPRHLVRRRGQEARLRCSPMKGHSHVYWYRQLPEEGLKFMVYLQKENIIDESGMPKERFSAEFPKEGPSILRIQQVVRGDSAAYFCASSPPVPYEQYFGPGTRLTVT.

This chain connects TRBV5-5 to TRBJ1-2, with 7 bases matching TRBD1. V was clipped by 5 bases and J by 2 bases; unmatched bases: 6. Germline V CDR1 and CDR2: SGHKS, YYEKEE (reference sequence). The CDR3 contains 14 residues. DNA of the CDR3: TGTGCCAGCAGTCAGACGGGACAGAACTATGGCTACACCTTC. Amino acid sequence: CASSQTGQNYGYTF.

This clonotype was detected a few times. The chain joins TRBV11-2 to TRBJ2-1, with TRBD2 identical over 9 bases. The CDR3 runs 16 residues. V was clipped by 4 bases and J by 7 bases; unmatched bases: 11. Germline V gene lookup returns CDR1 SGHAT and CDR2 FQNNGV. The chain's CDR3 is CASSSLRGGARNEQFF. For the CDR3, the DNA is TGTGCCAGCAGCTCCCTCCGCGGGGGGGCGAGAAATGAGCAGTTCTTC.

This clonotype was recorded a few times. V is TRBV27 and J is TRBJ2-2; 14 bases line up with TRBD2. With 5 bases clipped from V and 6 bases from J, the junction kept 8 bases outside the gene matches. This CDR3 contains 17 residues. Germline lookup yields CDR1 MNHEY and CDR2 SMNVEV (reference sequence). This CDR3 is CASSPWRLAGGPGELFF. CDR3 DNA sequence: TGTGCCAGCAGTCCCTGGAGACTAGCGGGGGGGCCCGGGGAGCTGTTTTTT.

This clonotype turned up a few times. This chain connects TRBV20-1 to TRBJ2-1; 7 positions agree with TRBD2. V was clipped by 3 bases and J by 3 bases; unmatched bases: 5. Germline assignment: CDR1 DFQATT and CDR2 SNEGSKA (reference sequence). The CDR3 sequence is 14 residues long. The CDR3 sequence: CSASIAGVYNEQFF. DNA of the CDR3: TGCAGTGCTAGTATAGCGGGTGTCTACAATGAGCAGTTCTTC.

This sequence joins TRBV5-1 and TRBJ2-1; a possible D gene is TRBD2 (6 bases). The length of the CDR3 is 13 residues. Germline assignment: CDR1 SGHRS and CDR2 YFSETQ. Trimming took off 7 bases at V and 4 bases at J, with 12 bases between the two ends. The CDR3 here is CASAGEVYNEQFF. The CDR3 nucleotides are TGCGCCAGCGCCGGGGAGGTTTACAATGAGCAGTTCTTC.

V and J are TRBV6-5 and TRBJ2-7; D gene uncertain. The CDR3 is 15 amino acids. CDR1 is MNHEY and CDR2 is SVGAGI in the germline V gene. Trimming shortened V by 2 bases and J by 4 bases, and 15 bases separated the two germline ends. The CDR3 coding sequence is TGTGCCAGCAGTTACCGCGCCAGGTCGGGTTACGAGCAGTACTTC. Residues: CASSYRARSGYEQYF.

V is TRBV28 and J is TRBJ2-7; unclear D gene. Germline V gives CDR1 MDHEN, CDR2 SYDVKM. Trimming removed 3 bases from V and 5 bases from J, with 8 bases in between. The CDR3 is 12 amino acids. CDR3 coding DNA: TGTGCCAGCAGTTTTGGCAGTCACGAGCAGTACGTC. This encodes CASSFGSHEQYV.

This chain connects TRBV5-5 to TRBJ2-3; possibly TRBD1 or TRBD2 for D (5 bases each). CDR1 SGHKS and CDR2 YYEKEE come from the germline V gene (reference sequence). The ends were cut back, 0 bases at V and 5 bases at J, with 19 bases in the middle. This CDR3 has 17 amino acids. The CDR3 DNA is TGTGCCAGCAGCTTGGTCCGGGATCAAACTAGGGGAGATACGCAGTATTTT. It encodes CASSLVRDQTRGDTQYF.

The chain uses TRBV11-3 and TRBJ2-1; D may match TRBD1 or TRBD2 (5 bases each). Germline V lookup: CDR1 SGHNT, CDR2 YENEEA. Trimming stripped 3 bases from V and 8 bases from J, with 11 bases between. This CDR3 is 13 amino acids long. DNA of the CDR3: TGTGCCAGCAGCTTGTGGGGGAACGATGAGCAGTTCTTC. Its translation: CASSLWGNDEQFF.

The V gene is TRBV5-1, the J gene TRBJ2-3, with D unclear. CDR1 and CDR2 from the germline V gene are SGHRS and YFSETQ. The CDR3 loop spans 13 amino acids. Trimming removed 2 bases at V and 4 bases at J, with 8 bases between. For the CDR3, the DNA is TGCGCCAGCAGCTTCAGGTCCGCAGATACGCAGTATTTT. Protein sequence: CASSFRSADTQYF.

V is TRBV5-5 and J is TRBJ1-2; D gene unclear. V was cut by 0 bases and J by 8 bases, with 11 bases left in between. The CDR3 runs to 13 residues. Germline V lookup: CDR1 SGHKS, CDR2 YYEKEE (reference sequence). CDR3 bases: TGTGCCAGCAGCTTGGCTCTCTCCTGGGGCTACACCTTC. Protein: CASSLALSWGYTF.

The V and J genes are TRBV4-2 and TRBJ2-6; possibly TRBD1 for D (6 bases). This CDR3 has 17 residues. V was clipped by 3 bases and J by 1 base, with 13 bases between them. The germline V gene encodes CDR1 LGHNA and CDR2 YNFKEQ. As DNA, the CDR3 is TGTGCCAGCAGCCATGGGGGCTATGCATCTGGGGCCAACGTCCTGACTTTC. Protein sequence: CASSHGGYASGANVLTF.

This clonotype turned up a few times. This chain connects TRBV20-1 to TRBJ2-2; the D gene is possibly TRBD2 (6 bases). Trimming removed 4 bases at V and 6 bases at J, with 15 bases between. From germline, CDR1 is DFQATT and CDR2 SNEGSKA (reference sequence). CDR3 size: 14 residues. CDR3 nucleotides: TGCAGTGCTATCCCCGGGGGATACGCCGGGGAGCTGTTTTTT. It yields the protein CSAIPGGYAGELFF.

This clonotype has only a few counts. This chain connects TRBV2 to TRBJ2-7; D remains unclear. CDR1 and CDR2 from the germline V gene are SNHLY and FYNNEI. V was pared by 8 bases and J by 3 bases, with 14 bases between. The CDR3 sequence is 13 residues long. The CDR3 sequence is CASSPFGNYEQYF. The CDR3 region has the DNA TGTGCCAGCTCCCCTTTTGGCAACTACGAGCAGTACTTC.

The chain joins TRBV12-3 or TRBV12-4 to TRBJ2-1, with D tentatively TRBD1 (8 bases). The CDR3 runs to 15 residues. The V end lost 6 bases, the J end lost 8 bases, and 20 bases lay between the germline ends. The CDR3 nucleotides read TGTGCCAGCAGGGACTTGGACAGGGAGGGGCATGAGCAGTTCTTC. It translates to CASRDLDREGHEQFF.

The chain recombines TRBV20-1 with TRBJ2-1; D may be TRBD2 (7 bases). Trimming stripped 6 bases from V and 7 bases from J, with 25 bases between. CDR1 and CDR2 from the germline V gene are DFQATT and SNEGSKA (reference sequence). The CDR3 loop spans 16 amino acids. As DNA, the CDR3 is TGCAGTGCCGCGAAATATGGGGGGGGCTTAGGGAATGAGCAGTTCTTC. Its protein is CSAAKYGGGLGNEQFF.

As for this clonotype: A much larger clone differs from this one at a single base, so this may be a read error. The chain joins TRBV7-9 to TRBJ2-1; D is unresolved. Between the trimmed V and J ends, which lost 2 bases and 3 bases, there was a span of 2 bases. Germline CDR1 SEHNR, CDR2 FQNEAQ (reference sequence). This CDR3 region has 12 residues. The DNA of the CDR3 is TGTGCCAGCAGCTTAATCTACAATGAGCAGTTCTTC. It specifies CASSLIYNEQFF. Full variable domain (rest looked up from reference TRBV7-9 and TRBJ2-1): DTGVSQNPRHKITKRGQNVTFRCDPISEHNRLYWYRQTLGQGPEFLTYFQNEAQLEKSRLLSDRFSAERPKGSFSTLEIQRTEQGDSAMYLCASSLIYNEQFFGPGTRLTVL.

This clonotype was counted only a few times. J is TRBJ1-5 and V is TRBV20-1; unclear D gene. V shed 5 bases and J shed 6 bases, with 14 bases lying between them. The germline CDR1 and CDR2 sequences are DFQATT and SNEGSKA (reference sequence). CDR3 size: 13 residues. The CDR3 protein is CSAQRAPSQPQHF. The DNA for the CDR3 is TGCAGTGCTCAACGGGCCCCCAGTCAGCCCCAGCATTTT.

This clonotype was observed a few times. The rearrangement uses TRBV5-1 and TRBJ2-4, with unresolved D. V lost 3 bases to trimming and J lost 5 bases, with 6 bases between them. Germline V gene data show CDR1 as SGHRS and CDR2 as YFSETQ. The CDR3 is 12 residues long. DNA for the CDR3: TGCGCCAGCAGCTGGGATCAAAACATTCAGTACTTC. Translation: CASSWDQNIQYF.

This chain links TRBV2 with TRBJ2-7; D is uncertain. V dropped 3 bases and J dropped 6 bases, with 12 bases sitting between them. There are 13 residues in the CDR3. CDR1 and CDR2 from the germline V gene are SNHLY and FYNNEI. The DNA of the CDR3 is TGTGCCAGCAGTGATCTAGGGCTGGGCGAGCAGTACTTC. As protein: CASSDLGLGEQYF. Supplemented by reference TRBV2 and TRBJ2-7, the full variable domain reads EPEVTQTPSHQVTQMGQEVILRCVPISNHLYFYWYRQILGQKVEFLVSFYNNEISEKSEIFDDQFSVERPDGSNFTLKIRSTKLEDSAMYFCASSDLGLGEQYFGPGTRLTVT.

This clonotype was seen a handful of times. The CDR3 DNA follows: TGCAGTGCTAGAGCCGGGGGCGACTATGGCTACACCTTC. Amino acids: CSARAGGDYGYTF. The V gene is TRBV20-1, the J gene TRBJ1-2; maybe TRBD1 (6 bases). The V gene lost 1 base and the J gene lost 3 bases, with 9 bases spanning the gap. CDR1 and CDR2 (germline): DFQATT, SNEGSKA (reference sequence). The CDR3 consists of 13 residues.

V is TRBV20-1 and J is TRBJ1-4, with D tentatively TRBD1 (6 bases). The V and J ends lost 5 bases and 0 bases respectively, with 10 bases between them. The germline gives CDR1 DFQATT, CDR2 SNEGSKA (reference sequence). The CDR3 totals 14 residues. The CDR3 region is CSARQAATNEKLFF. The CDR3 DNA reads as TGCAGTGCTCGACAGGCTGCAACTAATGAAAAACTGTTTTTT.